This T cell receptor (beta chain) is from a study of cytomegalovirus exposure and HLA in healthy donors. Study-level findings and limits: Because they were indistinguishable, some V segments, including TRBV6-2 and TRBV6-3, were excluded. Reportedly, fewer N-insertions than the roughly 700-donor mean appeared in an Asian-associated ancestry cluster in a later analysis. Using the classifier, cytomegalovirus status was reportedly diagnosed with high specificity and sensitivity. Later analysis suggested links between common viral pathogens and several top significant clusters.

Use of 60 Vbeta and 13 Jbeta primers characterized the PCR. Only in-frame clones appear in the TCRdb table, and some are missing; sequencing was by immunoSEQ multiplex PCR. Counted here are under 130,000 clones, approximately 14% occurring once; the ten biggest clones make up roughly 0.79%. Comment on this clone: Antigen specificity is unknown.

Germline V CDR1 and CDR2: MDHEN, SYDVKM. The length of the CDR3 is 16 residues. With V trimmed by 2 bases and J by 8 bases, 8 bases remained unmatched. This receptor was taken from a female donor in good health and CMV-seronegative. The sample was PBMCs. V is TRBV28 and J is TRBJ2-2; 10 bases fit TRBD2. The CDR3 loop is CASSLRASGRGGELFF. The CDR3, as DNA: TGTGCCAGCAGTTTAAGGGCTAGCGGGAGAGGTGGGGAGCTGTTTTTT.